This T cell receptor (beta chain) appears in the sequencing data of a study of Graves' ophthalmopathy and Graves' hyperthyroidism. The V end was cut by 3 bases, the J end by 3 bases, with 9 bases between. The CDR3 extends over 14 amino acids. In this cohort's terms, stable hyperthyroidism meant no ophthalmopathy by 18 months of follow-up. This clonotype was seen a few times. Beta-chain TCR CDR3 regions were amplified from RNA transcripts. Amplification began with first-round RT-PCR using HTBI primers, then second-round multiplex PCR was performed. TCRdb recomputed calls from the multiplex PCR reads with MiXCR, one row per CDR3 protein. The table shows some 370,000 distinct CDR3 sequences, with 17% occurring only once.

Sequenced input: peripheral blood. The TCR originated in an adult woman with stable Graves' hyperthyroidism. The chain is built from TRBV12-3 or TRBV12-4 and TRBJ1-3, with D hard to call. In DNA form, the CDR3 reads TGTGCCAGCAGTTTCGACTCTCTTGGAAACACCATATATTTT. Its translation: CASSFDSLGNTIYF.